This TCR beta chain was sequenced in a study of regulatory T cells in long-lasting Graves disease. As concerns this clonotype: Its antigen is undetermined. A much larger clone differs by one base, so this may be a read error.

Study findings and constraints: Among the persistent patients, 2,500 to 3,500 public clonotypes were shared, more than the roughly 990 shared among new patients.

Trimming cost V 5 bases and J 7 bases, with 15 bases left between them. CDR1 is SGHAT, CDR2 FQNNGV, per germline. The CDR3 is made up of 13 amino acids. Relying on iRepertoire HTBI primers and Arm-PCR of CDR3 regions, the team built TCR beta libraries. In TCRdb, the multiplex PCR reads were re-called with MiXCR into one record per CDR3 protein. The sample has roughly 430,000 distinct CDR3 sequences, roughly 15% seen once. Time point: newly diagnosed GD, antithyroid drugs for less than 3 months. Extracted PBMC RNA gave rise to the TCR library. These same records also appear under a second study, on T cells in Graves' hyperthyroidism and ophthalmopathy. That investigation notes: The authors deemed Graves' hyperthyroidism stable absent ophthalmopathy progression within 18 months. Initially, a first-round RT-PCR of the TCR CDR3 employed the HTBI primer set. A 13 V-J signature model discriminated ophthalmopathy versus stable hyperthyroidism.

Source: peripheral blood mononuclear cells (PBMCs), taken at new diagnosis, from a patient treated with antithyroid drugs. This TCR derives from a woman in her twenties or thirties with Graves disease. This chain uses TRBV11-2 with TRBJ2-7, with a weak D call TRBD1 (6 bases). The CDR3 reads CASSQAGAEEQYF. For the CDR3, the DNA is TGTGCCAGCAGCCAAGCAGGGGCGGAGGAGCAGTACTTC.